The present TCR beta chain was sequenced within a study of T-cell memory formation after mild COVID-19. TCRdb processed the 5' RACE reads anew with MiXCR; each CDR3 protein has one entry. Of roughly 340,000 distinct CDR3 sequences in the sample, more than 15% were seen once. The V gene's germline CDR1 is SEHNR and CDR2 FQNEAQ (reference sequence). The CDR3 has 17 residues. J gave up 1 base and V 5 bases, and 12 bases lay outside the gene matches. The receptor comes from a young man who had mild COVID-19 (a few samples of this study predate the infection). Cell type and time point are not known. The chain joins TRBV7-9 to TRBJ2-3; 7 nucleotides agree with TRBD2. The sample consisted of PBMCs or a T cell subset sorted from them (not recorded which). DNA of the CDR3: TGTGCCAGCAGCCGCTGGGACGGGGGGTTCGGCACAGATACGCAGTATTTT. This sequence encodes CASSRWDGGFGTDTQYF.